The present TCR beta chain was sequenced within a study of CD8 T cells in ankylosing spondylitis. Study-level results: The study identified a TCR beta motif of under ten highly homologous variants that appeared characteristic of ankylosing spondylitis blood.

This clonotype was picked up a small number of times. The antigen remains undetermined. The V end lost 6 bases, the J end lost 7 bases, and 13 bases lay between the germline ends. The CDR3 spans 13 residues. In germline, CDR1 is SNHLY, CDR2 FYNNEI. TCRdb reprocessed the 5' RACE reads with MiXCR, giving one entry per CDR3 protein. The data contain 300,000 to 400,000 distinct CDR3 sequences, approximately 20% of them seen just once; the ten biggest clones take up 15% to 20%. The chain employs TRBV2 and TRBJ2-1; no firm D call. The TCR sequence derives from a male donor with ankylosing spondylitis. What was sequenced was blood, either unsorted or a sorted T cell fraction (not recorded which). The CDR3 nucleotides read TGTGCCAGCAGCGTCCCTTTCAGTAATGAGCAGTTCTTC. Encoded protein: CASSVPFSNEQFF. The whole variable domain, remainder taken from reference TRBV2 and TRBJ2-1, is EPEVTQTPSHQVTQMGQEVILRCVPISNHLYFYWYRQILGQKVEFLVSFYNNEISEKSEIFDDQFSVERPDGSNFTLKIRSTKLEDSAMYFCASSVPFSNEQFFGPGTRLTVL.